The clone carrying this TCR beta chain showed up many times. Its target is not known. These data belong to a study of identical twins. Regarding the study as a whole: Twins' excess sharing was less marked for out-of-frame beta sequences. Memory repertoires showed no such pattern, whereas abundant cord blood beta clonotypes carried fewer insertions.

Template switching added a universal primer site; cDNA carried unique molecular identifiers. TCRdb reanalysed the 5' RACE reads using MiXCR and keeps one entry per CDR3 protein. The sample records around 250,000 distinct CDR3 sequences, about 12% being singletons. Each donor was a healthy Caucasian. In germline, CDR1 is KGHSH, CDR2 LQKENI. The CDR3 has 14 amino acids. V trimming: 6 bases; J trimming: 5 bases; junction bases outside the gene matches: 7. Another study also made use of these data, one on yellow fever vaccine responses in identical twins.

The chain carries TRBV18 and TRBJ1-5; 7 bases are a match to TRBD1. Material for sequencing was memory (CD45RO+) T cells sorted from blood. The origin of this receptor is a woman between 18 and 29 years old in good health. CDR3 region: CASSPVQGDQPQHF. The CDR3 bases are TGTGCCAGCTCCCCCGTTCAGGGGGATCAGCCCCAGCATTTT.